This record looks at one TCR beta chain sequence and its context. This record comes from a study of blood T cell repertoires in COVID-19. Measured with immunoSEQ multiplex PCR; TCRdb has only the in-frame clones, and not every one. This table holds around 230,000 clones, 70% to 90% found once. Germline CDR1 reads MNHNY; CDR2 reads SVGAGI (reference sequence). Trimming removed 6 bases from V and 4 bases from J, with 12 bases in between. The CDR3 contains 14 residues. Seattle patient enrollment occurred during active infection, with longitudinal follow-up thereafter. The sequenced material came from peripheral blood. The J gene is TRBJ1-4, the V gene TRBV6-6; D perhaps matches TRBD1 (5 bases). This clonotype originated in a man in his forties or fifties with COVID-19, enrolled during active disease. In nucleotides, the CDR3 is TGTGCCAGCAGCCCGACAGTGGATAATGAAAAACTGTTTTTT. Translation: CASSPTVDNEKLFF.